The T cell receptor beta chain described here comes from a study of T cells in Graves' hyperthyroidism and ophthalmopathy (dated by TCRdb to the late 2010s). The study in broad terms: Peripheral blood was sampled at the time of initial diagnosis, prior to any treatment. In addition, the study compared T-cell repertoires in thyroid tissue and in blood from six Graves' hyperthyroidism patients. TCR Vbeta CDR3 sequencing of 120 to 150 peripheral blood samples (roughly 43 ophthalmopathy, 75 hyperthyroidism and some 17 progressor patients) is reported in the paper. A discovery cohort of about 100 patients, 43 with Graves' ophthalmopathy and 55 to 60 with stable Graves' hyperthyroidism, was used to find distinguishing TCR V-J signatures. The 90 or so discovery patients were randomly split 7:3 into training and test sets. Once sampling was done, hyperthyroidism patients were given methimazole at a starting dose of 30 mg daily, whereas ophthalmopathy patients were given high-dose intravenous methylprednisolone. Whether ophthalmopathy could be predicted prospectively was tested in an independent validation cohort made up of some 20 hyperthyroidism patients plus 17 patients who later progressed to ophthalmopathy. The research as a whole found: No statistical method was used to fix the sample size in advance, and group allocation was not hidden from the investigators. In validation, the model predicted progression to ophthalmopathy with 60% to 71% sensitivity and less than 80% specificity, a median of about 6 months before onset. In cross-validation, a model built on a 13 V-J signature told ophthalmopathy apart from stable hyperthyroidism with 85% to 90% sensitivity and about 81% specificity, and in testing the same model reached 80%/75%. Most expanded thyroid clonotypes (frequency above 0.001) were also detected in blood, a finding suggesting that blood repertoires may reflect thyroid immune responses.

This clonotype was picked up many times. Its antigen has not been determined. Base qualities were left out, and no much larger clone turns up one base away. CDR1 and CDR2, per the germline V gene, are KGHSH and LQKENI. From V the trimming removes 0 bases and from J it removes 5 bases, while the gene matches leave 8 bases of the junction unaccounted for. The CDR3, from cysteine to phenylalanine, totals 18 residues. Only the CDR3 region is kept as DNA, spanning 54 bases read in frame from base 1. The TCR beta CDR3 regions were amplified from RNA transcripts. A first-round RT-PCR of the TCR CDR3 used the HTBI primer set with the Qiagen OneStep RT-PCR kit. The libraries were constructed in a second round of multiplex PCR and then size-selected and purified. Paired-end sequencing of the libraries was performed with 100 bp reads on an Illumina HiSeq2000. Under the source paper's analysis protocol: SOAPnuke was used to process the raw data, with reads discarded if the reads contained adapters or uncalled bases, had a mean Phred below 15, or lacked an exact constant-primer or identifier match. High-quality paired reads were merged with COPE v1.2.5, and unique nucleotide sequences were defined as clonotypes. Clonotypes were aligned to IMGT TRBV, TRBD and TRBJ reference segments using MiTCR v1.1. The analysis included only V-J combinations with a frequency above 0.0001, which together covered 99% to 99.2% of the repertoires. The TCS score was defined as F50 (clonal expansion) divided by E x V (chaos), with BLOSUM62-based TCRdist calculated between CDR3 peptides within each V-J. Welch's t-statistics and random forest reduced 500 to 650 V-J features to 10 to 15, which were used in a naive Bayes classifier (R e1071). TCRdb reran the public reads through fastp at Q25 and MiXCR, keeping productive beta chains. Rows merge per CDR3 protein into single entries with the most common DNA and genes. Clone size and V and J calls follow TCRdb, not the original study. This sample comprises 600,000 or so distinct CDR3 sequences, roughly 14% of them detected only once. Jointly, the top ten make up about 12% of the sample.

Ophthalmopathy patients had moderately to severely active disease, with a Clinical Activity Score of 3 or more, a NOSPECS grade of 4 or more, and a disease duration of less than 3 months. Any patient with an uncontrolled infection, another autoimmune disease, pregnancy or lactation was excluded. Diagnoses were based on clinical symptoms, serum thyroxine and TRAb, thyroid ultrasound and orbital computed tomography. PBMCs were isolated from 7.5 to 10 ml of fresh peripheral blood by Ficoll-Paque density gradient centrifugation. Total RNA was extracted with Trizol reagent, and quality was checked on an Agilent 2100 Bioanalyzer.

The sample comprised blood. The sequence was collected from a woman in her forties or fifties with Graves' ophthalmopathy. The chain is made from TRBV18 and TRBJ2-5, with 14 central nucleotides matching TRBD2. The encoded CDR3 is CASSPPRGTSGSGETQYF. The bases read TGTGCCAGCTCACCACCCCGTGGGACTAGCGGGAGTGGCGAGACCCAGTACTTC.